This TCR beta chain was captured by sequencing in a study of human T cells and chemical hapten exposure. Time point in this sample: patch test 2, 6 weeks after DPC sensitization. Treatment given: therapeutic diphenylcyclopropenone sensitization with weekly scalp DPC. This CDR3 has 13 amino acids. Germline CDR1 and CDR2: DFQATT and SNEGSKA (reference sequence). The germline V and J ends were trimmed by 2 bases and 3 bases, with 10 bases remaining between them. TCRdb recomputed calls from the RACE reads with MiXCR, one row per CDR3 protein. This sample carries about 81,000 distinct CDR3 sequences, roughly 10% of them seen once, and the ten largest clones take approximately 2.5%. This clonotype has ten or more counts.

The chain joins TRBV20-1 to TRBJ1-1; D is perhaps TRBD1 (5 bases). The TCR sequence derives from a woman aged 25 to 45 with alopecia areata. Some clones in this sample may be carry-over from other donors' samples. The sequences come from whole blood, collected in connection with sensitization to the hapten diphenylcyclopropenone (DPC). The CDR3 DNA reads as TGCAGTGCTAGAATGGGCAGGGACACTGAAGCTTTCTTT. Residues: CSARMGRDTEAFF.